The 28 T cell receptor beta chains presented below share a single source sample, sequenced in a study of blood T cell repertoires in COVID-19. The table came from immunoSEQ multiplex PCR; TCRdb's copy has only in-frame clones and leaves some out. Of 250,000 or so clones listed, about 70% are singletons. Sequencing was performed on peripheral blood. The receptors derive from a woman aged 80 or over with acute or convalescent COVID-19.

The V and J genes are TRBV27 and TRBJ2-7, with D perhaps matching TRBD1 (6 bases). The germline V and J ends were trimmed by 6 bases and 2 bases, with 11 bases remaining between them. Germline loops: CDR1 MNHEY, CDR2 SMNVEV (reference sequence). The CDR3 contains 13 residues. The CDR3 reads CASSRQAPYEQYF. The CDR3 region has the DNA TGTGCCAGCAGCCGACAGGCCCCCTACGAGCAGTACTTC.

Only one count was recorded for this clone. The CDR3 DNA sequence: TGTGCCAGCAGCCCCCCTGGGGGCCGCTTGACAGATACGCAGTATTTT. It encodes CASSPPGGRLTDTQYF. The chain recombines TRBV3-1 (or the pseudogene TRBV3-2) with TRBJ2-3; D possibly corresponds to TRBD1 (6 bases). Between the trimmed V and J ends, which lost 4 bases and 3 bases, there was a span of 17 bases. CDR1 and CDR2 (germline): LGHDT, YNNKEL (reference sequence). The CDR3 consists of 16 residues.

This chain links TRBV7-9 with TRBJ1-1; no definite D call. Germline lookup yields CDR1 SEHNR and CDR2 FQNEAQ (reference sequence). This CDR3 is 14 amino acids long. Trimming took off 5 bases at V and 6 bases at J, with 16 bases between the two ends. The CDR3 DNA is TGTGCCAGCAGCCCCCTCCAAGGCGGGGCTGAAGCTTTCTTT. Translation: CASSPLQGGAEAFF.

The V gene is TRBV5-4, the J gene TRBJ2-5; TRBD2 agrees at 15 bases. The junction had 7 bases not matched to a gene; V was cut back by 3 bases and J by 1 base. Germline lookup yields CDR1 SGHNT and CDR2 YYREEE (reference sequence). This CDR3 has 18 amino acids. Written as DNA, the CDR3 is TGTGCCAGCAGCTGGGGACTAGCGGGGGGCCTCGCCCAAGAGACCCAGTACTTC. Translated: CASSWGLAGGLAQETQYF.

CDR3 protein: CASSALKTGASEQYF. The DNA for the CDR3 is TGCGCCAGCAGTGCGCTCAAGACAGGGGCCAGCGAGCAGTACTTC. This rearrangement joins TRBV10-2 to TRBJ2-7; 8 bases match TRBD1. The V gene's germline CDR1 is WSHSY and CDR2 SAAADI. The trim removed 4 bases at V and 6 bases at J, leaving 11 bases unmatched. The CDR3 extends over 15 amino acids.

The chain carries TRBV6-1 and TRBJ2-6, with unresolved D. The CDR3 extends over 15 amino acids. In germline, CDR1 is MNHNS, CDR2 SASEGT. V dropped 3 bases and J dropped 0 bases, with 6 bases sitting between them. Written as DNA, the CDR3 is TGTGCCAGCAGTGACACGGGCTCTGGGGCCAACGTCCTGACTTTC. It is translated as CASSDTGSGANVLTF.

This chain uses TRBV12-3 or TRBV12-4 with TRBJ1-2; D is ambiguous. The length of the CDR3 is 12 residues. The V end lost 4 bases, the J end lost 8 bases, and 11 bases lay between the germline ends. CDR3 sequence (DNA): TGTGCCAGCAGTTCACCGGGGAGAGGCTACACCTTC. This encodes CASSSPGRGYTF.

The J gene is TRBJ2-7, the V gene TRBV6-2 or TRBV6-3; unclear D gene. This CDR3 has 15 amino acids. V lost 6 bases, J lost 0 bases, and 15 bases lay in between. The germline V gene has CDR1 MNHEY and CDR2 SVGEGT. CDR3 region: CASSPVLSSSYEQYF. The CDR3 DNA is TGTGCCAGCAGCCCCGTTCTGAGTAGCTCCTACGAGCAGTACTTC.

The V and J genes are TRBV5-1 and TRBJ2-5; 8 bases align to TRBD2. This CDR3 has 15 residues. Germline V gene lookup returns CDR1 SGHRS and CDR2 YFSETQ. After removal of 4 bases from V and 1 base from J, the junction contained 6 bases not matched to a gene. CDR3 bases: TGCGCCAGCAGCATCGGGACTAGTCCCCAAGAGACCCAGTACTTC. Protein product: CASSIGTSPQETQYF.

The chain employs TRBV6-5 and TRBJ1-6; D is possibly TRBD1 (6 bases). Germline-derived CDR1 and CDR2 are MNHEY and SVGAGI. There are 16 residues in the CDR3. Trimming pared 0 bases from V and 10 bases from J, leaving 16 bases between. The DNA of the CDR3 is TGTGCCAGCAGTTACTCGGGGGGGCGCGGGGACTCACCCCTCCACTTT. Translated, it gives CASSYSGGRGDSPLHF.

V and J are TRBV5-6 and TRBJ1-2; the D is unclear. Trimming left V 2 bases short and J 3 bases short, with 8 bases between. CDR1 and CDR2 (germline): SGHDT, YYEEEE. The CDR3 runs 13 residues. The CDR3 region is CASSFLFDYGYTF. CDR3 sequence (DNA): TGTGCCAGCAGCTTTTTATTCGACTATGGCTACACCTTC.

The gene calls are TRBV9 and TRBJ1-1, with TRBD1 matching 8 bases. J was trimmed by 4 bases and V by 4 bases; bases with no gene match: 9. Germline CDR1 SGDLS, CDR2 YYNGEE. The CDR3 totals 15 residues. The CDR3 nucleotides read TGTGCCAGCAGCCCCCAGCGACAGGGGATCACTGAAGCTTTCTTT. This gives the protein CASSPQRQGITEAFF.

V and J are TRBV7-9 and TRBJ2-5; 8 bases are shared with TRBD1. With 3 bases clipped from V and 14 bases from J, the junction kept 8 bases outside the gene matches. Germline assignment: CDR1 SEHNR and CDR2 FQNEAQ (reference sequence). This CDR3 contains 12 residues. CDR3 DNA: TGTGCCAGCAGCTTCCCCGGGACAGGAGTCTACTTC. Encoded protein: CASSFPGTGVYF.

This chain uses TRBV6-5 with TRBJ1-2; D possibly corresponds to TRBD1 (6 bases). Trimming shortened V by 5 bases and J by 7 bases, and 11 bases separated the two germline ends. CDR3 length: 12 residues. CDR1 is MNHEY and CDR2 is SVGAGI in the germline V gene. The CDR3 spells CASSQGQGGYTF. DNA for the CDR3: TGTGCCAGCAGTCAGGGGCAGGGTGGCTACACCTTC.

This chain uses TRBV3-1 (or the pseudogene TRBV3-2) with TRBJ2-1, with D possibly TRBD1 on 6 matching bases. Trimming cost V 3 bases and J 4 bases, with 16 bases left between them. Germline V gives CDR1 LGHDT, CDR2 YNNKEL (reference sequence). This CDR3 has 16 residues. The CDR3 sequence: CASSHNRADSYNEQFF. DNA of the CDR3: TGTGCCAGCAGCCACAACAGGGCGGATTCGTACAATGAGCAGTTCTTC.

This chain joins TRBV29-1 and TRBJ1-2; 9 bases align to TRBD1. Per germline, CDR1 SQVTM and CDR2 ANQGSEA. This CDR3 has 14 residues. The ends lost 6 bases at V and 7 bases at J; junction bases unmatched: 12. CDR3 coding DNA: TGCAGCGTGGAAAACCCGGGACAGGGCTCTGGCTACACCTTC. Its translation: CSVENPGQGSGYTF.

As to this clone: No conserved phenylalanine or tryptophan is present at the end of the CDR3, so a read error is the likely explanation. No DNA is shown, since the ends of the CDR3 on it are uncertain; the CDR3 is the one TCRdb lists. J is TRBJ2-3 and V is TRBV5-6; no DNA check was done on the table's D call, TRBD2. The length of the CDR3 is 10 amino acids, counting both ends. Germline V gives CDR1 SGHDT, CDR2 YYEEEE. The chain's CDR3 is CASSGSPAGG.

The chain is built from TRBV5-1 and TRBJ1-2; TRBD1 matches 8 bases. Germline V CDR1 and CDR2: SGHRS, YFSETQ. The V gene end was trimmed by 4 bases and the J gene end by 4 bases; junction bases not matched to a gene: 9. This CDR3 contains 15 residues. Here the CDR3 reads CASSPGGYSSYGYTF. Here the CDR3 DNA reads TGCGCCAGCAGCCCAGGGGGCTACTCTAGCTATGGCTACACCTTC.

The rearrangement uses TRBV19 and TRBJ1-5, with D unresolved. Germline-derived CDR1 and CDR2 are LNHDA and SQIVND (reference sequence). Trimming took off 9 bases at V and 6 bases at J, with 12 bases between the two ends. This CDR3 is 12 amino acids long. The CDR3 reads CASVLSGQPQHF. The CDR3 bases are TGTGCCAGCGTCCTAAGTGGTCAGCCCCAGCATTTT. The full variable domain, its missing parts supplied by reference TRBV19 and TRBJ1-5, is DGGITQSPKYLFRKEGQNVTLSCEQNLNHDAMYWYRQDPGQGLRLIYYSQIVNDFQKGDIAEGYSVSREKKESFPLTVTSAQKNPTAFYLCASVLSGQPQHFGDGTRLSIL.

CDR3 residues: CASSRGWGNTEAFF. The CDR3 DNA is TGTGCCAGCAGTAGGGGTTGGGGAAACACTGAAGCTTTCTTT. The chain couples TRBV27 to TRBJ1-1; D perhaps matches TRBD1 (5 bases). CDR1 and CDR2 from the germline V gene are MNHEY and SMNVEV (reference sequence). The CDR3 totals 14 residues. Deletions cut 5 bases from V and 2 bases from J, with 12 bases between.

This clone was counted between two and nine times. The V call is TRBV7-3, the J call TRBJ1-6; a weak D match, TRBD1 (6 bases). Germline V gives CDR1 SGHTA, CDR2 FQGTGA. V was cut by 1 base and J by 7 bases, with 11 bases left in between. CDR3 length: 15 residues. For the CDR3, the DNA is TGTGCCAGCAGCTTAAGGGGGCTTGGGAATTCACCCCTCCACTTT. Amino acid sequence: CASSLRGLGNSPLHF.

The rearrangement links TRBV27 to TRBJ2-1, with 7 bases matching TRBD2. The CDR3 contains 18 residues. The germline V gene has CDR1 MNHEY and CDR2 SMNVEV (reference sequence). The junction had 14 bases not matched to a gene; V was cut back by 4 bases and J by 2 bases. The DNA of the CDR3 is TGTGCCAGCAGTTGCCCCAACCCTGCGGGGGAAACCTACAATGAGCAGTTCTTC. Protein sequence: CASSCPNPAGETYNEQFF.

This clone was seen a handful of times. The rearrangement uses TRBV25-1 and TRBJ1-2; 7 positions match TRBD1. This CDR3 has 14 amino acids. In germline, CDR1 is MGHDK, CDR2 SYGVNS. With 8 bases clipped from V and 5 bases from J, the junction kept 11 bases outside the gene matches. The CDR3 bases are TGTGCCAGCCGAGCCCCGGGACAGCTATATGGCTACACCTTC. Residues: CASRAPGQLYGYTF.

The chain links TRBV4-1 to TRBJ1-6, with D uncertain. The V gene lost 0 bases and the J gene lost 6 bases, with 12 bases spanning the gap. CDR1 is MGHRA and CDR2 is YSYEKL in the germline V gene. This CDR3 spans 16 amino acids. As DNA, the CDR3 is TGCGCCAGCAGCCAAGACGTGGCTGGCCCTAATTCACCCCTCCACTTT. It yields the protein CASSQDVAGPNSPLHF.

The J gene is TRBJ2-2, the V gene TRBV18; D is undetermined. Trimming stripped 3 bases from V and 9 bases from J, with 8 bases between. Germline V CDR1 and CDR2: KGHSH, LQKENI. The length of the CDR3 is 12 residues. CDR3 in amino acids: CASSPADRELFF. CDR3 nucleotides: TGTGCCAGCTCACCCGCCGACAGGGAGCTGTTTTTT.

The J gene is TRBJ1-2, the V gene TRBV27; 7 nucleotides align to TRBD1. CDR1 MNHEY and CDR2 SMNVEV come from the germline V gene (reference sequence). The junction had 3 bases not matched to a gene; V was cut back by 3 bases and J by 2 bases. CDR3 length: 14 residues. CDR3 in DNA: TGTGCCAGCAGTTTCCGGACAGGAAACTATGGCTACACCTTC. Translation: CASSFRTGNYGYTF.

This clone has only one observation. V usage is TRBV5-6 and J usage is TRBJ2-6; D gene ambiguous. V dropped 4 bases and J dropped 0 bases, with 20 bases sitting between them. The CDR3 has 19 amino acids. Germline assignment: CDR1 SGHDT and CDR2 YYEEEE. This CDR3 is CASSPLYRVSNSGANVLTF. The CDR3 bases are TGTGCCAGCAGCCCCCTTTACCGGGTCTCCAACTCTGGGGCCAACGTCCTGACTTTC.

V usage is TRBV3-1 (or the pseudogene TRBV3-2) and J usage is TRBJ1-6; 9 positions match TRBD1. Germline V lookup: CDR1 LGHDT, CDR2 YNNKEL (reference sequence). The CDR3 runs to 16 residues. V lost 6 bases to trimming and J lost 8 bases; unmatched junction nucleotides: 11. The DNA for the CDR3 is TGTGCCAGCAGAGGCACCCGGGACAGGGTGGATTCACCCCTCCACTTT. It is translated as CASRGTRDRVDSPLHF.